The sequence of this T cell receptor beta chain was determined in a study of breast tumors, draining lymph nodes, adjacent tissues. General study points: Data only fit, rather than demonstrated, lymph node origin of most tumor T cells. Tumor repertoires ranked between lymph nodes and nontumor tissue in diversity, with V and J gene preferences.

This clonotype was observed many times. The antigen is not known. TCRdb recomputed calls from the multiplex PCR reads with MiXCR, one row per CDR3 protein. The sample shows 84,000 or so distinct CDR3 sequences, approximately 30% of them seen only once. Axillary draining lymph nodes of breast cancer patients supplied the node samples. CDR1 and CDR2 (germline): SGHRS, YFSETQ. Trimming took off 5 bases at V and 6 bases at J, with 29 bases between the two ends. The CDR3 is 19 residues long. The gene calls are TRBV5-1 and TRBJ2-2, with a weak D call TRBD1 (7 bases). This TCR came from a female donor with breast cancer. Some clones in this sample may be carry-over from other donors' samples. Source material: axillary lymph node tissue. CDR3 nucleotides: TGCGCCAGCAGTTTTGACAGGGTGGACACCGGGGGAGTCTCCGGGGAGCTGTTTTTT. Translated: CASSFDRVDTGGVSGELFF.